The source of this TCR beta chain is a study of T cells after yellow fever vaccination. Study overall: Preparation of fractions with low cell numbers was performed using SMART-Seq v4 Ultra Low Input. Study results and caveats: The secondary response was weaker, and its peak arrived faster, on day 5 versus 15. At around 96% for CD4 and 75% to 90% for CD8, most primary-vaccination clones showed up again after the booster. Abundant clonotypes from the bulk population could get into FACS-sorted repertoires as contaminants.

The table lists this clonotype with many counts. Its target is not known. Germline CDR1 SGHTA, CDR2 FQGNSA. Trimming removed 4 bases at V and 3 bases at J, with 12 bases between. This CDR3 is 14 amino acids long. TCRdb re-called the 5' RACE reads through MiXCR, storing one row per CDR3 protein. Of 300,000 to 400,000 distinct CDR3 sequences listed, about 10% were seen once; the top ten hold 3.3%. The specimen was CD4+ T cells sorted from PBMCs, collected 45 days after the yellow fever booster vaccination. This clonotype was obtained from a man aged 18 to 29 who received the YFV17D yellow fever vaccine. The chain carries TRBV7-2 and TRBJ1-2; no firm D call. The CDR3 region is CASSSEQTDYGYTF. CDR3 sequence (DNA): TGTGCCAGCAGCTCCGAACAGACGGACTATGGCTACACCTTC.